The clone carrying this TCR beta chain has a count of ten or more. Antigen unknown. The CDR3 loop spans 14 amino acids. V was trimmed by 6 bases and J by 0 bases, leaving 15 bases between them. Germline CDR1 and CDR2: DFQATT and SNEGSKA (reference sequence). These data are taken from a study of early T cells in non-severe SARS-CoV-2 infection. Overall study context: Sequenced material consisted of bulk RNA (from unsorted whole blood), and chains were unpaired.

Notes on the study in general: VDJdb-based annotation leaned toward anti-spike CD8 responses and missed private and CD4 specificities.

Separate cDNA molecules each had unique molecular identifiers attached to them. Each CDR3 protein is one row after TCRdb ran MiXCR on the 5' RACE reads. The table shows some 40,000 distinct CDR3 sequences, with 4.7% occurring only once. The TCR originated in an adult who was a healthcare worker with PCR-confirmed SARS-CoV-2 infection or an uninfected control (not recorded which). Sequencing was performed on whole blood. The rearrangement uses TRBV20-1 and TRBJ2-7, with no clear D. The CDR3 nucleotides read TGCAGTGCCCCTCTAGTGCAGAGCTCCTACGAGCAGTACTTC. This encodes CSAPLVQSSYEQYF.